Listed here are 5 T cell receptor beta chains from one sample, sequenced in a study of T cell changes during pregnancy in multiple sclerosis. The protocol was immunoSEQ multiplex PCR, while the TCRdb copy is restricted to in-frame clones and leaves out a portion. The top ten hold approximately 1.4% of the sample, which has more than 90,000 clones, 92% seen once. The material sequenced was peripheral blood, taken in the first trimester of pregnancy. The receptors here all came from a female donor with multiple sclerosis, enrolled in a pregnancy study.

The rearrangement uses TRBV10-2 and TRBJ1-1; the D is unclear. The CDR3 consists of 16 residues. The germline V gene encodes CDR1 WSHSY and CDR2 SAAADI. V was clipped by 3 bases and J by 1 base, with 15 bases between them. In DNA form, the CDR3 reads TGCGCCAGCAGTGATCCCGGGAACAGAGGGAACACTGAAGCTTTCTTT. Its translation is CASSDPGNRGNTEAFF.

The CDR3 DNA is TGTGCCAGCAGCCAAGATCGGAACCTAGCGGCGCAAGAGACCCAGTACTTC. Amino acid sequence: CASSQDRNLAAQETQYF. The J gene is TRBJ2-5, the V gene TRBV14, with 7 bases aligning to TRBD2. This CDR3 spans 17 amino acids. CDR1 is SGHDN, CDR2 FVKESK, per germline. V gave up 0 bases and J gave up 2 bases; unmatched junction bases: 9.

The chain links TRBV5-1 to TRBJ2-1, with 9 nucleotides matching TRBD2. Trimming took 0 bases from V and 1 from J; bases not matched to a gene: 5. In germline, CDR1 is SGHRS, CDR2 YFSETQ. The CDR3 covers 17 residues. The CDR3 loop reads CASSLELAGLSYNEQFF. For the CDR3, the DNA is TGCGCCAGCAGCTTGGAACTAGCGGGTTTGTCCTACAATGAGCAGTTCTTC. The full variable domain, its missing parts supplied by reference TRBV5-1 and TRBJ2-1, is KAGVTQTPRYLIKTRGQQVTLSCSPISGHRSVSWYQQTPGQGLQFLFEYFSETQRNKGNFPGRFSGRQFSNSRSEMNVSTLELGDSALYLCASSLELAGLSYNEQFFGPGTRLTVL.

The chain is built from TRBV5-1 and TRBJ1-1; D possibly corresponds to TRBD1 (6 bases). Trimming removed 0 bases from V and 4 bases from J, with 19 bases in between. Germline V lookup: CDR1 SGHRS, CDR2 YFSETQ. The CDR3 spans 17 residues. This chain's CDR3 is CASSLAGQGSGGTEAFF. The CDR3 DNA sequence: TGCGCCAGCAGCTTGGCCGGGCAGGGGAGTGGGGGCACTGAAGCTTTCTTT. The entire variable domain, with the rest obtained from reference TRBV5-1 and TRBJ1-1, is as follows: KAGVTQTPRYLIKTRGQQVTLSCSPISGHRSVSWYQQTPGQGLQFLFEYFSETQRNKGNFPGRFSGRQFSNSRSEMNVSTLELGDSALYLCASSLAGQGSGGTEAFFGQGTRLTVV.

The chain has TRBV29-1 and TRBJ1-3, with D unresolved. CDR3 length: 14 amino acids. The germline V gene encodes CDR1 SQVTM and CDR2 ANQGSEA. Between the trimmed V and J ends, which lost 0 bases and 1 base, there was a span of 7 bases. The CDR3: CSVEDERSGNTIYF. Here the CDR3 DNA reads TGCAGCGTTGAAGATGAGCGGTCTGGAAACACCATATATTTT.